Listed below are T cell receptor beta chains from one sample, sequenced in a study of blood T cell repertoires in COVID-19. Sequenced by immunoSEQ multiplex PCR; TCRdb stores in-frame clones only, minus some. Of approximately 160,000 clones in the sample, approximately 80% were seen once. Specimen: peripheral blood. Receptors originate from a woman in her 50s in a cohort sampled during active or convalescent COVID-19. CDR3s include the opening cysteine and the closing phenylalanine or tryptophan. Fields, in order: J gene, clone size, D gene, V gene, CDR3 length, CDR3 DNA, CDR3 protein. The D gene is left open where the match is weak. Size is omitted from some rows. Given values are once, few, many or a class for expanded clones.

>TRBJ2-7|NA|NA|TRBV12-3/TRBV12-4|12
TGTGCCAGCAGCCTCCAGGCTTACGAGCAGTACTTC
CASSLQAYEQYF
>TRBJ2-3|NA|TRBD1|TRBV4-1|16
TGCGCCAGCAGCGACCGGGACAGGGCTTCGGGAGATACGCAGTATTTT
CASSDRDRASGDTQYF
>TRBJ1-1|NA|TRBD1|TRBV7-8|18
TGTGCCAGCAGCTTAAAGGGGACAGCAGAATGGGAGAACACTGAAGCTTTCTTT
CASSLKGTAEWENTEAFF
>TRBJ2-5|NA|NA|TRBV5-6|13
TGTGCCAGCAGCTATGACAGAGCAGGGACCCAGTACTTC
CASSYDRAGTQYF
>TRBJ2-1|once|TRBD2|TRBV18|19
TGTGCCAGCTCACCATTGCGTCGGGCTAGCGGGTTTTCCTACAATGAGCAGTTCTTC
CASSPLRRASGFSYNEQFF
>TRBJ1-2|NA|TRBD1|TRBV7-2|12
TGTGCCAGCAGCCAGGACAGGGTAGGCTACACCTTC
CASSQDRVGYTF
>TRBJ1-1|NA|NA|TRBV2|12
TGTGCCAGCAGCGTACAGGGAGCCGAAGCTTTCTTT
CASSVQGAEAFF
>TRBJ1-2|NA|NA|TRBV29-1|16
TGCAGCGTTGAAGACCCAATAGGACAGACTAAGTATGGCTACACCTTC
CSVEDPIGQTKYGYTF
>TRBJ2-5|NA|NA|TRBV19|15
TGTGCCAGTACCATCTCTGGGACTCCAGAAGAGACCCAGTACTTC
CASTISGTPEETQYF
>TRBJ1-5|few|NA|TRBV5-5|14
TGTGCCAGCAGCGGCGGGACGGCGGATCAGCCCCAGCATTTT
CASSGGTADQPQHF
>TRBJ2-7|NA|NA|TRBV11-1|13
TGTGCCAGCAGCCTACAGGGTTTCTACGAGCAGTACTTC
CASSLQGFYEQYF
>TRBJ1-4|once|TRBD1|TRBV6-6|13
TGTGCCAGCGAACAGGGGCGGGGTGAAAAACTGTTTTTT
CASEQGRGEKLFF
>TRBJ1-2|many|TRBD1|TRBV27|13
TGTGCCAGCAGTTTCGGGACAGGGGATGGCTACACCTTC
CASSFGTGDGYTF
>TRBJ1-2|NA|NA|TRBV12-3/TRBV12-4|11
TGTGCCAGCAGTTTCGACAGGAGCTACACCTTC
CASSFDRSYTF
>TRBJ1-6|NA|TRBD1|TRBV7-3|14
TGTGCCAGCAGCGAAGGACAGGGGACCTCACCCCTCCACTTT
CASSEGQGTSPLHF
>TRBJ2-7|NA|TRBD1|TRBV11-1|15
TGTGCCAGCAGCTTAGTGACAGGGAGCTCCTACGAGCAGTACTTC
CASSLVTGSSYEQYF
>TRBJ2-7|NA|TRBD2|TRBV6-2/TRBV6-3|15
TGTGCCAGCAGTTACGCCCGGGGGGGCCGCTACGAGCAGTACTTC
CASSYARGGRYEQYF
>TRBJ2-1|NA|TRBD2|TRBV9|16
TGTGCCAGCAGCGTAGAGGGACTAGCGGTGAACAATGAGCAGTTCTTC
CASSVEGLAVNNEQFF
>TRBJ1-2|NA|NA|TRBV30|13
TGTGCCTGGAGTGTACAAGGGGCCTATGGCTACACCTTC
CAWSVQGAYGYTF
>TRBJ1-1|NA|NA|TRBV18|16
TGTGCCAGCTCAATAGGACAGACCCGGGGAGGGGCTGAAGCTTTCTTT
CASSIGQTRGGAEAFF
>TRBJ2-1|NA|TRBD2|TRBV7-9|18
TGTGCCAGCAGCCCGGGACTAGCGGGGGCCTTCTCCTACAATGAGCAGTTCTTC
CASSPGLAGAFSYNEQFF
>TRBJ2-7|NA|TRBD1|TRBV9|15
TGTGCCAGCAGCGTAGGAGGACAGGGGGCCTACGAGCAGTACTTC
CASSVGGQGAYEQYF
>TRBJ1-2|NA|TRBD1|TRBV19|13
TGTGCCAGTATGGGACAGGGATACTATGGCTACACCTTC
CASMGQGYYGYTF
>TRBJ1-3|once|NA|TRBV28|16
TGTGCCAGCAGTTTATTCGGGATCATCTCTGGAAACACCATATATTTT
CASSLFGIISGNTIYF
>TRBJ2-5|NA|NA|TRBV11-1|12
TGTGCCAGCAGCGACACAACTCCGACCCAGTACTTC
CASSDTTPTQYF
>TRBJ2-7|NA|TRBD1|TRBV3-1/TRBV3-2|14
TGTGCCAGCAGCCAAGGGACAGGAGGCTACGAGCAGTACTTC
CASSQGTGGYEQYF
>TRBJ2-7|NA|NA|TRBV11-1|15
TGTGCCAGCAGCTTACCGGGGTTATACTCCTACGAGCAGTACTTC
CASSLPGLYSYEQYF
>TRBJ2-3|NA|NA|TRBV6-5|14
TGTGCCAGCAGTTACGGCGCGGGCACAGATACGCAGTATTTT
CASSYGAGTDTQYF
>TRBJ2-3|NA|TRBD1|TRBV7-8|12
TGTGCCAGCAGTCGAGACAGGGTAGCGCAGTATTTT
CASSRDRVAQYF
>TRBJ1-6|NA|TRBD1|TRBV7-8|16
TGTGCCAGCAGCTCACAGAACAGGGGCTATAATTCACCCCTCCACTTT
CASSSQNRGYNSPLHF
>TRBJ2-2|NA|TRBD2|TRBV30|17
TGTGCCTGGAGTGTACGCGTGGAGCTAGCGGGGTCCGGGGAGCTGTTTTTT
CAWSVRVELAGSGELFF
>TRBJ1-1|NA|TRBD1|TRBV5-1|14
TGCGCCAGCAGCCCCGGGACAGCGAACACTGAAGCTTTCTTT
CASSPGTANTEAFF
>TRBJ1-2|NA|NA|TRBV4-1|14
TGCGCCAGCAACCTCCCGGGGGTTCGCGGGGGCTACACCTTC
CASNLPGVRGGYTF
>TRBJ1-2|NA|NA|TRBV18|16
TGTGCCAGCTCACCACCGCTAACAGGGTCTGCGAGCGGCTACACCTTC
CASSPPLTGSASGYTF
>TRBJ1-2|NA|NA|TRBV21-1|18
TGTGCCAGCAGCGCTCGGGACAGGGACCACGGCTCCGTCTATGGCTACACCTTC
CASSARDRDHGSVYGYTF
>TRBJ2-1|NA|NA|TRBV19|14
TGTGCCAGTAGTCCCTGGGGGGCCTACAATGAGCAGTTCTTC
CASSPWGAYNEQFF
>TRBJ2-3|NA|TRBD1|TRBV9|17
TGTGCCAGCAGCTTGTGGGACAGCGCAACTAGCACAGATACGCAGTATTTT
CASSLWDSATSTDTQYF
>TRBJ1-1|NA|TRBD1|TRBV29-1|14
TGCAGCGGCGCCGGTCGGGACAGCAACACTGAAGCTTTCTTT
CSGAGRDSNTEAFF
>TRBJ2-7|few|NA|TRBV18|14
TGTGCCAGCTCACCCTTAGGGGACTCCTACGAGCAGTACTTC
CASSPLGDSYEQYF
>TRBJ1-2|NA|NA|TRBV4-2|15
TGTGCCAGCAGCCACCCGGACAGTCCTGTATCTGGCTACACCTTC
CASSHPDSPVSGYTF
>TRBJ1-4|NA|TRBD1|TRBV25-1|15
TGTGCCAGCAGTGGGGGACAGAGGCATACTGAAAAACTGTTTTTT
CASSGGQRHTEKLFF